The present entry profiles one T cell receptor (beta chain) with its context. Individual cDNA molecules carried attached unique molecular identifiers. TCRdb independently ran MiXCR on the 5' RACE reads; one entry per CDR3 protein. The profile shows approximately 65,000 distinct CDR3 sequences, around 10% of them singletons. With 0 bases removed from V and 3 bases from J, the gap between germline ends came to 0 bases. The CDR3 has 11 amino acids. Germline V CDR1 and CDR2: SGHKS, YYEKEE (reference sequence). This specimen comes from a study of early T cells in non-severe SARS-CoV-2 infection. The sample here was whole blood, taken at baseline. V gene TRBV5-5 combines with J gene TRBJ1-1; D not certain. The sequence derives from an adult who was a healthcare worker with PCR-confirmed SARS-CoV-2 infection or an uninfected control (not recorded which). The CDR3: CASSLDTEAFF. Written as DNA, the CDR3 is TGTGCCAGCAGCTTGGACACTGAAGCTTTCTTT.